This is a list of T cell receptor beta chains from one sample in a study of Tregs in tolerant kidney transplant recipients. The table came from immunoSEQ multiplex PCR; TCRdb's copy has only in-frame clones and leaves some out. The sample has roughly 99,000 clones, under 95% seen once; the top ten hold 0.46%. Sequencing used CD4+ T cells from blood, obtained before the transplant. The source is a human donor who received a combined kidney and bone marrow transplant. Each CDR3 is given with its conserved first and last residue. Each record gives: V gene, D gene, J gene, clone size, CDR3 protein, CDR3 DNA. The D gene is left open where the match is weak. The size of a clone is reported for some rows only, either as once, few or many, or as a class for expanded clones.

V gene: TRBV2
D gene: .
J gene: TRBJ1-6
clone size: .
CDR3 protein: CASSEAQGYNSPLHF
CDR3 DNA: TGTGCCAGCAGTGAAGCCCAGGGGTATAATTCACCCCTCCACTTT

V gene: TRBV7-6
D gene: TRBD2
J gene: TRBJ2-7
clone size: once
CDR3 protein: CASSSNPGGRAGEQYF
CDR3 DNA: TGTGCCAGCAGCTCCAACCCGGGCGGGAGGGCTGGGGAGCAGTACTTC

V gene: TRBV18
D gene: TRBD2
J gene: TRBJ2-7
clone size: .
CDR3 protein: CASSLPISGTSGPYEQYF
CDR3 DNA: TGTGCCAGCTCACTTCCCATTTCCGGGACTAGCGGCCCCTACGAGCAGTACTTC

V gene: TRBV7-9
D gene: TRBD2
J gene: TRBJ2-7
clone size: .
CDR3 protein: CASTLGLAGEENRQYF
CDR3 DNA: TGTGCCAGCACCCTCGGACTAGCGGGAGAGGAAAATAGGCAGTACTTC

V gene: TRBV30
D gene: TRBD1
J gene: TRBJ2-4
clone size: .
CDR3 protein: CAWNLVGGYIQYF
CDR3 DNA: TGTGCCTGGAACCTAGTAGGGGGCTACATTCAGTACTTC

V gene: TRBV15
D gene: .
J gene: TRBJ1-3
clone size: .
CDR3 protein: CATSRTVGNTIYF
CDR3 DNA: TGTGCCACCAGCAGGACAGTAGGAAACACCATATATTTT

V gene: TRBV7-9
D gene: .
J gene: TRBJ1-6
clone size: few
CDR3 protein: CASSSPSRGSGSPLHF
CDR3 DNA: TGTGCCAGCAGCTCGCCATCCAGGGGTTCGGGATCACCCCTCCACTTT

V gene: TRBV7-2
D gene: TRBD1
J gene: TRBJ1-2
clone size: .
CDR3 protein: CASSLETGGTYGYTF
CDR3 DNA: TGTGCCAGCAGCTTAGAGACAGGGGGTACCTATGGCTACACCTTC

V gene: TRBV30
D gene: .
J gene: TRBJ1-2
clone size: .
CDR3 protein: CAWRQGRVEGYTF
CDR3 DNA: TGTGCCTGGAGACAGGGTCGGGTTGAGGGCTACACCTTC

V gene: TRBV5-1
D gene: .
J gene: TRBJ2-3
clone size: .
CDR3 protein: CASSQDRIPDTQYF
CDR3 DNA: TGCGCCAGCAGCCAAGACAGGATCCCAGATACGCAGTATTTT

V gene: TRBV9
D gene: .
J gene: TRBJ2-3
clone size: .
CDR3 protein: CASSVVGGGPSDTQYF
CDR3 DNA: TGTGCCAGCAGCGTAGTAGGGGGAGGGCCATCAGATACGCAGTATTTT

V gene: TRBV7-2
D gene: TRBD1
J gene: TRBJ1-3
clone size: .
CDR3 protein: CASSLAGQGDGNTIYF
CDR3 DNA: TGTGCCAGCAGCTTAGCGGGACAGGGTGATGGAAACACCATATATTTT

V gene: TRBV5-4
D gene: TRBD2
J gene: TRBJ2-7
clone size: .
CDR3 protein: CASSLPGGSMEQYF
CDR3 DNA: TGTGCCAGCAGCTTGCCGGGAGGGTCTATGGAGCAGTACTTC

V gene: TRBV10-3
D gene: .
J gene: TRBJ1-1
clone size: few
CDR3 protein: CAISARSSGNTEAFF
CDR3 DNA: TGTGCCATCAGTGCCCGGTCCAGCGGGAACACTGAAGCTTTCTTT

V gene: TRBV25-1
D gene: .
J gene: TRBJ1-1
clone size: once
CDR3 protein: CASSERQPNTEAFF
CDR3 DNA: TGTGCCAGCAGTGAGCGGCAACCGAACACTGAAGCTTTCTTT

V gene: TRBV4-1
D gene: TRBD1
J gene: TRBJ1-1
clone size: once
CDR3 protein: CASSHRTGEAFF
CDR3 DNA: TGCGCCAGCAGCCACCGGACAGGAGAAGCTTTCTTT

V gene: TRBV5-1
D gene: .
J gene: TRBJ2-4
clone size: .
CDR3 protein: CASSRGQSSPWAIQYF
CDR3 DNA: TGCGCCAGCAGCAGAGGACAGTCTTCCCCCTGGGCCATTCAGTACTTC

V gene: TRBV7-2
D gene: TRBD2
J gene: TRBJ2-3
clone size: .
CDR3 protein: CASSLGLAGSTDTQYF
CDR3 DNA: TGTGCCAGCAGCTTAGGGCTAGCGGGGAGCACAGATACGCAGTATTTT

V gene: TRBV29-1
D gene: .
J gene: TRBJ2-3
clone size: .
CDR3 protein: CSVRTDTDTQYF
CDR3 DNA: TGCAGCGTACGGACAGACACAGATACGCAGTATTTT

V gene: TRBV2
D gene: .
J gene: TRBJ1-5
clone size: .
CDR3 protein: CASSRGPNQPQHF
CDR3 DNA: TGTGCCAGCAGTCGGGGTCCCAATCAGCCCCAGCATTTT

V gene: TRBV6-6
D gene: TRBD1
J gene: TRBJ2-7
clone size: .
CDR3 protein: CASSYRQGAYEQYF
CDR3 DNA: TGTGCCAGCAGTTACCGACAGGGGGCCTACGAGCAGTACTTC

V gene: TRBV7-7
D gene: .
J gene: TRBJ2-5
clone size: .
CDR3 protein: CASSLDRFQETQYF
CDR3 DNA: TGTGCCAGCAGCTTAGACAGGTTCCAAGAGACCCAGTACTTC

V gene: TRBV9
D gene: .
J gene: TRBJ2-7
clone size: .
CDR3 protein: CAGGQGNSYEQYF
CDR3 DNA: TGTGCCGGGGGTCAGGGGAACTCCTACGAGCAGTACTTC

V gene: TRBV4-1
D gene: TRBD2
J gene: TRBJ2-3
clone size: .
CDR3 protein: CASSRLAGESTDTQYF
CDR3 DNA: TGCGCCAGCAGTCGATTAGCGGGAGAATCGACAGATACGCAGTATTTT

V gene: TRBV25-1
D gene: TRBD2
J gene: TRBJ2-1
clone size: .
CDR3 protein: CASRTTSGSYNEQFF
CDR3 DNA: TGTGCCAGCAGAACCACTAGCGGGAGTTACAATGAGCAGTTCTTC

V gene: TRBV5-6
D gene: .
J gene: TRBJ2-1
clone size: .
CDR3 protein: CASSLRDSRIIEQFF
CDR3 DNA: TGTGCCAGCAGCTTGCGAGACAGCCGTATTATTGAGCAGTTCTTC

V gene: TRBV7-3
D gene: .
J gene: TRBJ1-6
clone size: .
CDR3 protein: CASSPGHNSPLHF
CDR3 DNA: TGTGCCAGCAGCCCTGGGCATAATTCCCCCCTCCACTTT

V gene: TRBV4-2
D gene: .
J gene: TRBJ2-4
clone size: .
CDR3 protein: CASSQRDLATRNIQYF
CDR3 DNA: TGTGCCAGCAGCCAAAGGGATCTAGCTACCCGAAACATTCAGTACTTC

V gene: TRBV15
D gene: TRBD1
J gene: TRBJ2-7
clone size: .
CDR3 protein: CATSRPGQGGLYF
CDR3 DNA: TGTGCCACCAGCAGACCCGGACAGGGCGGCCTGTACTTC

V gene: TRBV19
D gene: TRBD1
J gene: TRBJ1-6
clone size: .
CDR3 protein: CASSTRDRESPLHF
CDR3 DNA: TGTGCCAGTAGTACCCGGGACAGGGAGTCCCCCCTCCACTTT

V gene: TRBV6-6
D gene: .
J gene: TRBJ1-1
clone size: .
CDR3 protein: CASSSRDGTEAFF
CDR3 DNA: TGTGCCAGCAGTTCCCGGGATGGCACTGAAGCTTTCTTT

V gene: TRBV27
D gene: TRBD1
J gene: TRBJ1-2
clone size: .
CDR3 protein: CASSPRTGVSISGYTF
CDR3 DNA: TGTGCCAGCAGTCCCCGGACAGGGGTATCTATCTCTGGCTACACCTTC

V gene: TRBV7-9
D gene: .
J gene: TRBJ2-1
clone size: .
CDR3 protein: CASSLANEQFF
CDR3 DNA: TGTGCCAGCAGCTTGGCTAATGAGCAGTTCTTC

V gene: TRBV7-2
D gene: TRBD2
J gene: TRBJ2-3
clone size: .
CDR3 protein: CASSLGLAGGRDTQYF
CDR3 DNA: TGTGCCAGCAGCTTAGGACTAGCGGGGGGCAGAGATACGCAGTATTTT

V gene: TRBV4-2
D gene: .
J gene: TRBJ2-7
clone size: .
CDR3 protein: CASSQAGGVSYEQYF
CDR3 DNA: TGTGCCAGCAGCCAAGCGGGCGGGGTCTCCTACGAGCAGTACTTC

V gene: TRBV29-1
D gene: .
J gene: TRBJ1-1
clone size: .
CDR3 protein: CSVDVRSTEAFF
CDR3 DNA: TGCAGCGTTGATGTCAGGTCCACTGAAGCTTTCTTT

V gene: TRBV7-9
D gene: .
J gene: TRBJ1-2
clone size: .
CDR3 protein: CASSPGRDYGYTF
CDR3 DNA: TGTGCCAGCAGCCCGGGAAGGGACTATGGCTACACCTTC

V gene: TRBV11-3
D gene: .
J gene: TRBJ2-7
clone size: .
CDR3 protein: CASSSRFGYEQYF
CDR3 DNA: TGTGCCAGCAGCTCCCGTTTCGGGTACGAGCAGTACTTC

V gene: TRBV18
D gene: .
J gene: TRBJ1-1
clone size: .
CDR3 protein: CASSRGRGSTEAFF
CDR3 DNA: TGTGCCAGCTCACGAGGTCGGGGGTCCACTGAAGCTTTCTTT

V gene: TRBV5-1
D gene: .
J gene: TRBJ1-1
clone size: .
CDR3 protein: CASSLEGELVLNTEAFF
CDR3 DNA: TGCGCCAGCAGCTTGGAAGGGGAACTTGTTTTAAACACTGAAGCTTTCTTT

V gene: TRBV2
D gene: TRBD1
J gene: TRBJ2-7
clone size: .
CDR3 protein: CASIIETGDEQYF
CDR3 DNA: TGTGCCAGCATCATCGAAACAGGGGACGAGCAGTACTTC

V gene: TRBV5-4
D gene: .
J gene: TRBJ2-4
clone size: .
CDR3 protein: CASSLVAGGPENIQYF
CDR3 DNA: TGTGCCAGCAGCTTGGTGGCCGGGGGACCCGAAAACATTCAGTACTTC

V gene: TRBV27
D gene: .
J gene: TRBJ1-4
clone size: .
CDR3 protein: CASSSRTDTATNEKLFF
CDR3 DNA: TGTGCCAGCAGTTCGAGGACAGATACTGCAACTAATGAAAAACTGTTTTTT

V gene: TRBV7-9
D gene: TRBD1
J gene: TRBJ1-5
clone size: .
CDR3 protein: CASSFGTGNQPQHF
CDR3 DNA: TGTGCCAGCAGCTTTGGGACAGGGAATCAGCCCCAGCATTTT

V gene: TRBV11-2
D gene: TRBD1
J gene: TRBJ1-4
clone size: .
CDR3 protein: CASSLDRGPNEKLFF
CDR3 DNA: TGTGCCAGCAGCTTGGACAGGGGGCCTAATGAAAAACTGTTTTTT

V gene: TRBV14
D gene: TRBD1
J gene: TRBJ2-3
clone size: .
CDR3 protein: CASSLYQTGGADTQYF
CDR3 DNA: TGTGCCAGCAGCCTCTACCAAACAGGGGGCGCAGATACGCAGTATTTT

V gene: TRBV5-6
D gene: .
J gene: TRBJ1-2
clone size: .
CDR3 protein: CASSFAQGNGYTF
CDR3 DNA: TGTGCCAGCAGCTTCGCCCAGGGCAATGGCTACACCTTC

V gene: TRBV7-9
D gene: .
J gene: TRBJ2-5
clone size: .
CDR3 protein: CASSLAGHLGETQYF
CDR3 DNA: TGTGCCAGCAGCTTAGCGGGGCACCTCGGAGAGACCCAGTACTTC